This section outlines one T cell receptor (beta chain) sequence together with its context. Its recognized antigen is unknown. The sample holds no much larger clone one base away, and base qualities are not on file. CDR1 and CDR2 (SGDLS, YYNGEE) derive from the germline V gene. Its CDR3 holds 15 amino acids, cysteine through phenylalanine. Only the CDR3 DNA stays, 45 bases, in frame from base 1. V is shortened by 3 bases, J by 1 base, and the region joining them spans 13 bases. These data originate in a study of T cell changes during pregnancy in multiple sclerosis (dated by TCRdb to about 2019). In terms of the full investigation: In women with multiple sclerosis, the researchers looked at how the T cell repertoire shifted as pregnancy progressed.

The receptor library was made with the immunoSEQ multiplex PCR assay. This is the immuneACCESS table as TCRdb keeps it, with only in-frame sequences that have V and J called. A part of the clones is gone; compared with another copy, unresolved V genes explain less than half, and the rest is unexplained. The sample has under 50,000 clones on record, roughly 88% of them singletons. The ten largest account for 3.5% to 5% of the sample. The chain is made from TRBV9 and TRBJ1-2, and the D gene may be TRBD1, 6 bases matching. The receptor was derived from a female donor with multiple sclerosis, enrolled in a pregnancy study. The sample was CD8+ T cells from peripheral blood mononuclear cells, taken in the first trimester of pregnancy. The CDR3 amino acid sequence is: CASSAGQTLNYGYTF. The DNA reads TGTGCCAGCAGCGCCGGACAGACTCTTAACTATGGCTACACCTTC.